This TCR beta chain was recorded in a study of beta chain features in type 1 diabetes. General observations from the study: Among patients with Type 1 diabetes, TCRB CDR3s were moderately but significantly shorter in every one of the four CD4+ subsets.

For this clone: Its specificity is not known.

The sequenced template was cDNA made from the entire isolated RNA. Clones were sequenced by immunoSEQ multiplex PCR, and TCRdb holds only the in-frame ones, with some missing. The sample has over 100,000 clones, roughly 17% seen once; the top ten hold 2% to 2.5%. The V end lost 6 bases, the J end lost 0 bases, and 12 bases lay between the germline ends. The germline gives CDR1 MDHEN, CDR2 SYDVKM. The CDR3 extends over 15 amino acids. Sequenced material: central memory CD4+ T cells from blood. This TCR was sampled from a man younger than 40 with type 1 diabetes. The genes are TRBV28 and TRBJ1-3; D possibly corresponds to TRBD1 (6 bases). CDR3 nucleotides: TGTGCCAGCAGCCGGGGACAAGCCTCTGGAAACACCATATATTTT. It translates to CASSRGQASGNTIYF.